The T cell receptor (beta chain) under discussion was sequenced for a study of T cells in Graves' hyperthyroidism and ophthalmopathy. RNA transcripts were the template for amplifying TCR beta CDR3 regions. HTBI primers were the set used in a first-round RT-PCR of the TCR CDR3. Using its own MiXCR run on the multiplex PCR reads, TCRdb lists one record per CDR3 protein. The table records more than 250,000 distinct CDR3 sequences, 12% to 15% of them present only once. Together with thyroid ultrasound, orbital computed tomography, serum thyroxine and TRAb, clinical symptoms were used for diagnoses. This blood was taken when hyperthyroidism was first diagnosed, before any ophthalmopathy symptoms existed. This clonotype was detected a few times. The CDR3 spans 13 residues. Germline assignment: CDR1 SGHNT and CDR2 YYREEE (reference sequence). The germline V and J ends were trimmed by 0 bases and 3 bases, with 7 bases remaining between them.

The chain is built from TRBV5-4 and TRBJ2-7; weak D call: TRBD1 (6 bases). The TCR comes from a woman in her forties or fifties with Graves' hyperthyroidism that later progressed to Graves' ophthalmopathy. Sequenced input: blood. CDR3 in DNA: TGTGCCAGCAGCTTGGAACAGGGCTACGAGCAGTACTTC. Its translation: CASSLEQGYEQYF.